Each of the 32 T cell receptor beta chains below was sequenced from the same sample in a study of blood T cells in healthy people across ages. A sample-barcoded 5' primer and a J-beta primer mix were used in a second PCR of roughly 6 to 11 cycles. TCRdb re-derived calls from the 5' RACE reads in MiXCR, one entry per CDR3 protein. This sample has approximately 850,000 distinct CDR3 sequences, with roughly 44% found just once. Source material: blood. Receptor source: a man aged 55 to 69 in good health.

V gene TRBV20-1 combines with J gene TRBJ1-4, with D unclear. Per germline, CDR1 DFQATT and CDR2 SNEGSKA (reference sequence). CDR3 length equals 12 residues. With 4 bases removed from V and 6 bases from J, the gap between germline ends came to 9 bases. The CDR3 region is CSATHLDEKLFF. CDR3 bases: TGCAGTGCTACCCACCTTGATGAAAAACTGTTTTTT.

This clonotype has just a few counts. The V call is TRBV14, the J call TRBJ1-2; D uncertain. V gave up 4 bases and J gave up 4 bases, with 16 bases separating them. CDR1 SGHDN and CDR2 FVKESK come from the germline V gene. The CDR3 totals 15 residues. The CDR3 protein is CASSPGTTGGYGYTF. CDR3 nucleotide sequence: TGTGCCAGCAGCCCCGGCACAACGGGAGGCTATGGCTACACCTTC.

The chain couples TRBV28 to TRBJ2-7; TRBD1 matches 7 bases. Germline values: CDR1 MDHEN, CDR2 SYDVKM. Losses at the gene ends were 4 bases for V and 0 bases for J; bases not matched to a gene: 9. There are 16 residues in the CDR3. The CDR3 loop is CASSSTGPSTSYEQYF. The CDR3 nucleotides read TGTGCCAGCAGTTCGACAGGGCCTAGTACCTCCTACGAGCAGTACTTC.

With respect to this clonotype: At one of its ends the junction is not consistent with the germline gene, which may arise from a read error. J is TRBJ2-4 and V is TRBV11-2; possibly TRBD1 or TRBD2 for D (6 bases each). The CDR3 is 15 amino acids. CDR1 and CDR2 from the germline V gene are SGHAT and FQNNGV. The CDR3 sequence: CASNLSGAAKNIQYF. In nucleotides, the CDR3 is TGTGCCAGCAACTTATCGGGGGCAGCCAAAAACATTCAGTACTTC.

V usage is TRBV7-9 and J usage is TRBJ2-3, with TRBD1 as a possible D gene (6 bases). The CDR3 loop spans 15 amino acids. Germline CDR1 SEHNR, CDR2 FQNEAQ (reference sequence). V was trimmed by 5 bases and J by 4 bases, leaving 16 bases between them. The CDR3 coding sequence is TGTGCCAGCAGCCAGCACATGGGGGCTGCAGATACGCAGTATTTT. Its translation is CASSQHMGAADTQYF.

J is TRBJ2-1 and V is TRBV20-1; D is perhaps TRBD1 (5 bases). This CDR3 contains 13 residues. The germline CDR1 and CDR2 sequences are DFQATT and SNEGSKA (reference sequence). V was cut by 4 bases and J by 2 bases, with 9 bases left in between. The CDR3 is CSATGRTYNEQFF. The CDR3 DNA reads as TGCAGTGCTACAGGGCGGACCTACAATGAGCAGTTCTTC.

V is TRBV6-4 and J is TRBJ2-2; 7 nucleotides align to TRBD2. CDR1 is MRHNA, CDR2 SNTAGT, per germline. The length of the CDR3 is 15 residues. The ends lost 0 bases at V and 6 bases at J; junction bases unmatched: 4. In nucleotides, the CDR3 is TGTGCCAGCAGTGACTCGGGACTACAGTCCGGGGAGCTGTTTTTT. This gives the protein CASSDSGLQSGELFF.

This chain joins TRBV24-1 and TRBJ2-1; 12 bases fit TRBD1. The V segment lost 5 bases and the J segment 9 bases; nucleotides outside the gene matches: 7. Germline V CDR1 and CDR2: KGHDR, SFDVKD. The CDR3 has 15 residues. The DNA of the CDR3 is TGTGCCACCAGTGGGGCCGGGACAGGGGGCGGTGAGCAGTTCTTC. Its translation is CATSGAGTGGGEQFF.

V and J are TRBV30 and TRBJ1-2; D call uncertain. V lost 3 bases and J lost 1, with 9 bases in between. The germline V gene encodes CDR1 GTSNPN and CDR2 SVGIG (reference sequence). The CDR3 length is 13 residues. The DNA of the CDR3 is TGTGCCTGGAGGGCTAAGAATAACTATGGCTACACCTTC. This translates into CAWRAKNNYGYTF. The complete variable domain, with remaining parts taken from reference TRBV30 and TRBJ1-2, reads SQTIHQWPATLVQPVGSPLSLECTVEGTSNPNLYWYRQAAGRGLQLLFYSVGIGQISSEVPQNLSASRPQDRQFILSSKKLLLSDSGFYLCAWRAKNNYGYTFGSGTRLTVV.

This clonotype came up a few times. The genes are TRBV6-2 or TRBV6-3 and TRBJ2-5, with D perhaps TRBD1 (7 bases). The V end was cut by 5 bases, the J end by 11 bases, with 27 bases between. The CDR3 consists of 16 residues. Germline V lookup: CDR1 MNHEY, CDR2 SVGEGT. This CDR3 reads CASSQAGGTAFNQQYF. Here the CDR3 DNA reads TGTGCCAGCAGTCAAGCCGGCGGGACAGCGTTTAATCAGCAGTACTTC.

This clonotype has a handful of counts. This sequence joins TRBV9 and TRBJ1-6; TRBD1 matches at 7 bases. CDR1 is SGDLS, CDR2 YYNGEE, per germline. This CDR3 spans 15 amino acids. Trimming removed 4 bases from V and 7 bases from J; junction bases left unmatched: 8. The CDR3 here is CASSLQTGNNSPLHF. The CDR3 DNA reads TGTGCCAGCAGCCTACAGACAGGGAACAATTCACCCCTCCACTTT.

This clonotype was picked up a small number of times. The chain links TRBV24-1 to TRBJ2-7; D may be TRBD2 (6 bases). The CDR3 is 16 amino acids. Germline V gives CDR1 KGHDR, CDR2 SFDVKD. The V end lost 4 bases, the J end lost 0 bases, and 15 bases lay between the germline ends. The DNA for the CDR3 is TGTGCCACCAGTGACCGGGAGCCCATACGCTCCTACGAGCAGTACTTC. Its protein is CATSDREPIRSYEQYF.

This chain uses TRBV7-2 with TRBJ2-3; D is ambiguous. The germline V gene encodes CDR1 SGHTA and CDR2 FQGNSA. This CDR3 is 12 amino acids long. The ends were cut back, 1 base at V and 6 bases at J, with 5 bases in the middle. CDR3 nucleotides: TGTGCCAGCAGCTTAGTTAGGGATACGCAGTATTTT. It codes for CASSLVRDTQYF. The whole variable domain, remainder taken from reference TRBV7-2 and TRBJ2-3, is GAGVSQSPSNKVTEKGKDVELRCDPISGHTALYWYRQSLGQGLEFLIYFQGNSAPDKSGLPSDRFSAERTGGSVSTLTIQRTQQEDSAVYLCASSLVRDTQYFGPGTRLTVL.

This clonotype occurred once. Germline is not matched at one junction end, which may reflect a read error. J is TRBJ2-7 and V is TRBV11-2; possible D gene TRBD1, 5 bases. CDR1 is SGHAT, CDR2 FQNNGV, per germline. The CDR3 loop spans 15 amino acids. CDR3 nucleotide sequence: TGTGCCAGCAGCCTAGACCCAGGGCCCTCCTACGAGCAGTACTTC. This gives the protein CASSLDPGPSYEQYF.

This clonotype was recorded only once. This chain joins TRBV2 and TRBJ2-5; the D is unclear. The CDR3 sequence is 13 residues long. Germline loops: CDR1 SNHLY, CDR2 FYNNEI. Trimming shortened V by 5 bases and J by 5 bases, and 12 bases separated the two germline ends. This CDR3 reads CASSIDRDETQYF. In DNA, the CDR3 is TGTGCCAGCAGTATTGATAGGGATGAGACCCAGTACTTC.

V usage is TRBV7-2 and J usage is TRBJ2-7, with 8 bases fitting TRBD1. The end of the DNA is better explained by TRBJ2-5, so the J call may be wrong. Germline CDR1 and CDR2: SGHTA and FQGNSA. CDR3 length equals 14 residues. The chain's CDR3 is CASSSRTGSKTQYF. The CDR3, as DNA: TGTGCCAGCAGCTCCCGGACAGGGTCGAAGACCCAGTACTTC.

V and J are TRBV25-1 and TRBJ1-2; D might be TRBD1 (5 bases). CDR3 length equals 13 residues. The germline CDR1 and CDR2 sequences are MGHDK and SYGVNS. The germline V and J ends were trimmed by 3 bases and 5 bases, with 10 bases remaining between them. CDR3 loop: CASSEGLRYGYTF. Written as DNA, the CDR3 is TGTGCCAGCAGTGAGGGACTCCGGTATGGCTACACCTTC.

The CDR3 protein is CASSDINEQYF. CDR3 DNA sequence: TGCGCCAGCAGTGATATCAATGAGCAGTACTTC. The V call is TRBV10-2, the J call TRBJ2-7; no reliable D call. The CDR3 loop spans 11 amino acids. V lost 3 bases and J 7 bases, leaving 7 bases between the germline ends. Germline CDR1 and CDR2: WSHSY and SAAADI.

This clonotype came up many times. The chain carries TRBV7-6 and TRBJ2-7, with 8 bases that match TRBD1. The CDR3 is made up of 15 amino acids. Germline V gives CDR1 SGHVS, CDR2 FNYEAQ. V shed 2 bases and J 6 bases; nucleotides not matched to a gene: 9. CDR3 in DNA: TGTGCCAGCAGCTTATATACGGGGACAGGTGTCGAGCAGTACTTC. Encoded protein: CASSLYTGTGVEQYF.

The rearrangement uses TRBV9 and TRBJ1-4; TRBD1 aligns across 10 bases. Trimming removed 2 bases from V and 7 bases from J; junction bases left unmatched: 8. In germline, CDR1 is SGDLS, CDR2 YYNGEE. CDR3 length: 16 residues. The CDR3 spells CASSVGTGVFGEKLFF. The CDR3 DNA sequence: TGTGCCAGCAGCGTTGGGACAGGGGTTTTTGGTGAAAAACTGTTTTTT.

There are a few counts of this clonotype. The chain recombines TRBV7-8 with TRBJ2-1; D uncertain. V was trimmed by 5 bases and J by 5 bases, leaving 10 bases between them. CDR1 and CDR2 (germline): SGHVS, FQNEAQ. This CDR3 spans 13 amino acids. CDR3 bases: TGTGCCAGCAGCGGGCTTCCCAACAATGAGCAGTTCTTC. Translation: CASSGLPNNEQFF. Full variable domain (remainder filled in from reference TRBV7-8 and TRBJ2-1): GAGVSQSPRYKVAKRGQDVALRCDPISGHVSLFWYQQALGQGPEFLTYFQNEAQLDKSGLPSDRFFAERPEGSVSTLKIQRTQQEDSAVYLCASSGLPNNEQFFGPGTRLTVL.

This clonotype was observed a single time. V is TRBV15 and J is TRBJ2-1; D uncertain. The CDR3 is 13 amino acids. V lost 1 base, J lost 6 bases, and 7 bases lay in between. Germline V gene lookup returns CDR1 LNHNV and CDR2 YYDKDF (reference sequence). The CDR3, as DNA: TGTGCCACCAGCAGAGGTTTGTCCAATGAGCAGTTCTTC. Translating it yields CATSRGLSNEQFF.

This clonotype was counted a few times. The gene calls are TRBV20-1 and TRBJ2-7, with D hard to call. Per germline, CDR1 DFQATT and CDR2 SNEGSKA (reference sequence). V gave up 0 bases and J gave up 3 bases, with 12 bases separating them. This CDR3 has 14 amino acids. The chain's CDR3 is CSARDPSLYYEQYF. The CDR3 DNA sequence: TGCAGTGCTAGAGATCCCAGCCTTTACTACGAGCAGTACTTC.

J is TRBJ2-2 and V is TRBV4-1, with D perhaps given as TRBD1 or TRBD2 (6 bases each). Trimming removed 5 bases from V and 4 bases from J, with 20 bases in between. There are 17 residues in the CDR3. The germline V gene encodes CDR1 MGHRA and CDR2 YSYEKL. The CDR3 spells CASSSPGGGRGTGELFF. CDR3 bases: TGCGCCAGCAGCTCCCCGGGTGGGGGGCGAGGCACCGGGGAGCTGTTTTTT.

This clonotype occurred a few times. This chain uses TRBV6-5 with TRBJ1-4; possible D gene TRBD1, 5 bases. CDR1 is MNHEY, CDR2 SVGAGI, per germline. The CDR3 is made up of 14 amino acids. V gave up 2 bases and J gave up 2 bases, with 6 bases separating them. The CDR3 sequence is CASSYGATNEKLFF. DNA of the CDR3: TGTGCCAGCAGTTACGGGGCTACTAATGAAAAACTGTTTTTT.

This clonotype appeared a single time. This could be a read error, since a much larger clone is one nucleotide away. This chain connects TRBV29-1 to TRBJ2-7, with 7 positions matching TRBD1. Judging by the DNA end, TRBJ2-1 fits better; the J call may be wrong. The CDR3 sequence is 13 residues long. Per germline, CDR1 SQVTM and CDR2 ANQGSEA. In nucleotides, the CDR3 is TGCAGCGTCTTACAGGGGATCTCCTACGAGCAGTTCTTC. It yields the protein CSVLQGISYEQFF.

The chain links TRBV29-1 to TRBJ2-1, with TRBD2 matching 8 bases. This CDR3 has 14 residues. V was clipped by 7 bases and J by 3 bases; unmatched bases: 8. Germline-derived CDR1 and CDR2 are SQVTM and ANQGSEA. The DNA for the CDR3 is TGCAGCGCTGGGGTTAGCGGGGTCTACAATGAGCAGTTCTTC. Translating gives CSAGVSGVYNEQFF.

This clonotype has more than one count but fewer than ten. The chain links TRBV7-2 to TRBJ2-7, with D tentatively TRBD2 (5 bases). Germline CDR1 is SGHTA and CDR2 is FQGNSA. With 4 bases removed from V and 1 base from J, the gap between germline ends came to 11 bases. This CDR3 is 14 amino acids long. Here the CDR3 DNA reads TGTGCCAGCAGCTCACTAGTTGGATCCTACGAGCAGTACTTC. Its protein is CASSSLVGSYEQYF.

This clonotype turned up a few times. The chain uses TRBV4-3 and TRBJ1-4, with TRBD1 identical over 8 bases. The CDR3 has 17 residues. With 2 bases clipped from V and 3 bases from J, the junction kept 8 bases outside the gene matches. Germline CDR1 LGHNA, CDR2 YSLEER. The chain's CDR3 is CASSQTAGGFANEKLFF. CDR3 DNA: TGCGCCAGCAGCCAAACGGCAGGGGGCTTCGCTAATGAAAAACTGTTTTTT.

This clonotype was seen a few times. The rearrangement links TRBV29-1 to TRBJ2-3; 7 nucleotides align to TRBD2. The V gene's germline CDR1 is SQVTM and CDR2 ANQGSEA. The CDR3 extends over 15 amino acids. Trimming cost V 4 bases and J 2 bases; bases outside gene matches: 9. The CDR3 nucleotides are TGCAGCGTTGCAGGTCTAGCGGTCTCCACAGATACGCAGTATTTT. This gives the protein CSVAGLAVSTDTQYF.

The rearrangement joins TRBV11-2 to TRBJ2-2; D gene unclear. The length of the CDR3 is 14 residues. CDR1 SGHAT and CDR2 FQNNGV come from the germline V gene. V was clipped by 8 bases and J by 0 bases, with 10 bases between them. CDR3 protein: CASRLGTNTGELFF. The CDR3 DNA is TGTGCCAGCCGCCTTGGGACGAACACCGGGGAGCTGTTTTTT.

A word on this clonotype: A much bigger clone sits one base away, suggesting this may be a read error. The chain carries TRBV20-1 and TRBJ2-5, with TRBD2 matching 8 bases. The J call may be incorrect, as the DNA end agrees better with TRBJ2-1. Germline values: CDR1 DFQATT, CDR2 SNEGSKA (reference sequence). The length of the CDR3 is 14 residues. The CDR3 sequence is CSARSGGGQETQFF. The CDR3 DNA reads as TGCAGTGCTAGGTCCGGGGGGGGCCAAGAGACCCAGTTCTTC.